This T cell receptor (beta chain) was sequenced during a study of lymphopenia after photon versus proton radiotherapy. TCRdb's table, derived via immunoSEQ multiplex PCR, lists solely in-frame clones and lacks some. Altogether about 45,000 clones are present, 85% being singletons, with the ten largest covering about 2.2%. As concerns this clone: Its antigen is as yet unknown.

General study points: After the lymphocyte nadir, photon-treated repertoires showed oligoclonal expansion, especially of CD8+ Temra cells. Under photons, naive T cells and diversity fell while effector/memory populations rose. Only patients who died were analyzed for survival; proton advantage is unproven. A bigger post-nadir fall in TCR diversity correlated inversely with survival time in deceased patients.

The sequences come from peripheral blood, collected from a patient treated with photon-based radiotherapy. The sequence was obtained from a man aged 35 to 55 with gastric cancer.

CDR3 in DNA: TGTGCCAGCTCACCAGGAACAGGGGTCGGATGGGAGACCCAGTACTTC. Translation gives CASSPGTGVGWETQYF. The rearrangement uses TRBV18 and TRBJ2-5; 7 bases are shared with TRBD1. The CDR3 has 16 residues. Per germline, CDR1 KGHSH and CDR2 LQKENI. Trimming removed 2 bases from V and 5 bases from J; junction bases left unmatched: 11.